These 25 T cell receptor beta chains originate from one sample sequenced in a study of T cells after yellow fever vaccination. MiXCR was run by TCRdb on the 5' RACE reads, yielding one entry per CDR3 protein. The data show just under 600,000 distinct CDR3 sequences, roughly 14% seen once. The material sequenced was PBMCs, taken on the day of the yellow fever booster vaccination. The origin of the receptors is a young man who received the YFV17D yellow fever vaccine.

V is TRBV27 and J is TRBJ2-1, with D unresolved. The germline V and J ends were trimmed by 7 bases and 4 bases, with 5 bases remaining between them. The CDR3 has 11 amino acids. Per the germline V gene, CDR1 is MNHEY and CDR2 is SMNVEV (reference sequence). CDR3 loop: CASTYYNEQFF. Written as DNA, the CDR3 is TGTGCCAGCACATATTACAATGAGCAGTTCTTC.

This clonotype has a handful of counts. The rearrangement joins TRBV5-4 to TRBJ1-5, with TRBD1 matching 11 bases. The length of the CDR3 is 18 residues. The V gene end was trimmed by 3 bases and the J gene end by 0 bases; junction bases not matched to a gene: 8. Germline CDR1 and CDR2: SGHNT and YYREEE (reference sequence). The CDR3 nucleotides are TGTGCCAGCAGCTGGACAGGGGGCGTTGGTTATAGCAATCAGCCCCAGCATTTT. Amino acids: CASSWTGGVGYSNQPQHF.

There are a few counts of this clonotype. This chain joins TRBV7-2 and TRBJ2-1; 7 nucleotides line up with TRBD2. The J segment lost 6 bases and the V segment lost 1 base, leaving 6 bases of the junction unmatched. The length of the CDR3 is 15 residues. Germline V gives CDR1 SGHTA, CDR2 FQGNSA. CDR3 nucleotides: TGTGCCAGCAGCTTAGGGGGGAGGGCCGGCAATGAGCAGTTCTTC. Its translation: CASSLGGRAGNEQFF.

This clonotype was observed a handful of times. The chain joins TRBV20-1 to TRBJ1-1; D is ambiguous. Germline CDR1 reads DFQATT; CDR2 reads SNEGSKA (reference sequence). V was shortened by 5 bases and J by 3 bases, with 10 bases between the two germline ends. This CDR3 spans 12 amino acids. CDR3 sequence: CSAGGWDTEAFF. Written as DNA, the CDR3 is TGCAGTGCTGGCGGGTGGGACACTGAAGCTTTCTTT.

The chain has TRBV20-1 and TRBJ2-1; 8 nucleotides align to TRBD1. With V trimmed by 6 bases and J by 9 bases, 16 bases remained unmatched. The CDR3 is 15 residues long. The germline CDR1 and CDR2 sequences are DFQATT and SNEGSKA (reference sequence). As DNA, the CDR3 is TGCAGTGCCGCAGCCAGGGGGCGGCCGGGCGCTGAGCAGTTCTTC. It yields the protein CSAAARGRPGAEQFF.

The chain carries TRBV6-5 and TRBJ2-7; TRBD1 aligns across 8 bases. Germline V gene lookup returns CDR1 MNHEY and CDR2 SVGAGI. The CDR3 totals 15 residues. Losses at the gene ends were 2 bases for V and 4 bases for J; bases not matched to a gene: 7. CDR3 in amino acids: CASSYVDRGQYEQYF. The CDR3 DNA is TGTGCCAGCAGTTACGTCGACAGGGGTCAGTACGAGCAGTACTTC.

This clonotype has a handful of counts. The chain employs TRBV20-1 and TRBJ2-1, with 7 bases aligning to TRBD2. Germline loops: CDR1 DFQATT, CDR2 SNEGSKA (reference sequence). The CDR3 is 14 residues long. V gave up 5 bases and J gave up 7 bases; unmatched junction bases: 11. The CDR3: CSAPDGRESNEQFF. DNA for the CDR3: TGCAGTGCTCCGGACGGGCGGGAGAGTAATGAGCAGTTCTTC.

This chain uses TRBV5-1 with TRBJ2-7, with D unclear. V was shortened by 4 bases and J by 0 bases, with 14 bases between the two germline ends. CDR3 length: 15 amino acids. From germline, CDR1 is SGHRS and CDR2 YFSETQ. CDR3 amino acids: CASSPDPGSSYEQYF. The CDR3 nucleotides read TGCGCCAGCAGCCCGGACCCAGGAAGCTCCTACGAGCAGTACTTC.

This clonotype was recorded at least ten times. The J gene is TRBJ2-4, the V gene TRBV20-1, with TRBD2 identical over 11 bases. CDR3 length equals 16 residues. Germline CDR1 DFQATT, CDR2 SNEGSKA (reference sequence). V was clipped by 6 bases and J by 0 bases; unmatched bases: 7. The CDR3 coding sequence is TGCAGTGCGCGGGGGACTAGCGGTATAGCCAAAAACATTCAGTACTTC. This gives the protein CSARGTSGIAKNIQYF.

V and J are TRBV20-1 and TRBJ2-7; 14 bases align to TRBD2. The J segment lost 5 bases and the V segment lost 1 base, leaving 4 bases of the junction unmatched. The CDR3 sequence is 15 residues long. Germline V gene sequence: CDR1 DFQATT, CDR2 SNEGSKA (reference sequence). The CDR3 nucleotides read TGCAGTGCTAGAGGGGGACTAGCGGGAGCTGACGAGCAGTACTTC. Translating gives CSARGGLAGADEQYF.

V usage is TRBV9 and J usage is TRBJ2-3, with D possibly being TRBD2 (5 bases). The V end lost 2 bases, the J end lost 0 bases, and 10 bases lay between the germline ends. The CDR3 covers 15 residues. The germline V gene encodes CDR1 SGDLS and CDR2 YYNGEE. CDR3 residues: CASSVGARSTDTQYF. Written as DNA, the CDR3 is TGTGCCAGCAGCGTGGGAGCCCGTAGCACAGATACGCAGTATTTT.

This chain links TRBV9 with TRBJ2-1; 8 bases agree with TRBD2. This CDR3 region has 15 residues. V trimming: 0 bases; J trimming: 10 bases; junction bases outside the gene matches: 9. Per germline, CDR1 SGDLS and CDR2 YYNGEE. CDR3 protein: CASSVVGTRGNEQFF. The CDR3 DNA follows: TGTGCCAGCAGCGTAGTGGGGACTAGGGGAAACGAGCAGTTCTTC.

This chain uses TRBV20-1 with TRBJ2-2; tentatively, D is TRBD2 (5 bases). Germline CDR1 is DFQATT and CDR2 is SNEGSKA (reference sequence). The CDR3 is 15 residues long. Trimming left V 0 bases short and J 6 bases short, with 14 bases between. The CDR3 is CSAREDGVGAGELFF. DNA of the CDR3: TGCAGTGCTAGAGAGGACGGAGTGGGAGCCGGGGAGCTGTTTTTT.

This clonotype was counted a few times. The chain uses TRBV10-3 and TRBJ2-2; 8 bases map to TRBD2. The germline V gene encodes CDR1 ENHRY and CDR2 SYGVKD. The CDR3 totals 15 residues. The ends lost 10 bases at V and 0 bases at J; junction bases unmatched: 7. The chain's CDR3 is CATSGGETNTGELFF. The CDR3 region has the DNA TGTGCCACCAGCGGGGGAGAAACGAACACCGGGGAGCTGTTTTTT.

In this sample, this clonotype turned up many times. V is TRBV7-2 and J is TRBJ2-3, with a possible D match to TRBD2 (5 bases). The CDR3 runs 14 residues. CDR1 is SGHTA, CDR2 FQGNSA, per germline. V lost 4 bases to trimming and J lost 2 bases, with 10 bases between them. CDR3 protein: CASSSGLNTDTQYF. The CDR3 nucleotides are TGTGCCAGCAGCTCCGGACTTAACACAGATACGCAGTATTTT.

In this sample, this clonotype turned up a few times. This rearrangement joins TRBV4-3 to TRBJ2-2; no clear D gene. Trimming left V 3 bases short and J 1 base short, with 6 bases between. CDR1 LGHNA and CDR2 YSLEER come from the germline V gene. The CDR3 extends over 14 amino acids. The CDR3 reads CASSHDRNTGELFF. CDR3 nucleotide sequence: TGCGCCAGCAGCCACGATCGGAACACCGGGGAGCTGTTTTTT.

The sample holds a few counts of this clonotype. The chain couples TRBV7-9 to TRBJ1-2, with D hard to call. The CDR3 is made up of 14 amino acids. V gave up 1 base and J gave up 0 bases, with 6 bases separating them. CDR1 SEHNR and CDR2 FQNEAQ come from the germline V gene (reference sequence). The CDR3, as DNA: TGTGCCAGCAGCTTAGTGACACCTAACTATGGCTACACCTTC. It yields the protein CASSLVTPNYGYTF. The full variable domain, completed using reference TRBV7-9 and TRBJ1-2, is DTGVSQNPRHKITKRGQNVTFRCDPISEHNRLYWYRQTLGQGPEFLTYFQNEAQLEKSRLLSDRFSAERPKGSFSTLEIQRTEQGDSAMYLCASSLVTPNYGYTFGSGTRLTVV.

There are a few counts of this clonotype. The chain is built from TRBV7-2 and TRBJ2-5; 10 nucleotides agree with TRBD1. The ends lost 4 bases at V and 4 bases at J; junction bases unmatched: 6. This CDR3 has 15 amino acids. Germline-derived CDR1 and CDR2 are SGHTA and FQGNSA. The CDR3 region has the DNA TGTGCCAGCAGCTATCCCGGGACAGGGGCAGAGACCCAGTACTTC. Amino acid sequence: CASSYPGTGAETQYF.

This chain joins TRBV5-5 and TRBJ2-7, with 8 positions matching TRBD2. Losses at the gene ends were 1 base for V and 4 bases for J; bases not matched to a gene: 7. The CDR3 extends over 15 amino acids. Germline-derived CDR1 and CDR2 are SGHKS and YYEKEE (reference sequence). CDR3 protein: CASSLTSGPTYEQYF. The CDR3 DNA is TGTGCCAGCAGCTTGACTAGCGGACCGACTTACGAGCAGTACTTC.

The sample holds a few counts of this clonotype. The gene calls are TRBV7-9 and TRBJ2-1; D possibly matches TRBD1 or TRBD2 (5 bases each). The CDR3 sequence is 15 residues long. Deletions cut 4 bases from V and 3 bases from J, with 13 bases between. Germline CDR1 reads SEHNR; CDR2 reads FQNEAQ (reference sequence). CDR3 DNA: TGTGCCAGCAGCTACAGGAGCGGTTTCTACAATGAGCAGTTCTTC. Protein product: CASSYRSGFYNEQFF.

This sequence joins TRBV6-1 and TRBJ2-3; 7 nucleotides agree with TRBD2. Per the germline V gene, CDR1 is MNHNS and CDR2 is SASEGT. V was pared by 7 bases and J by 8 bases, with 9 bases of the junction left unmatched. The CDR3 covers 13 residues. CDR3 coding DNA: TGTGCCAGCATGGGACTACTTTCCGTTACGCAGTATTTT. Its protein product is CASMGLLSVTQYF.

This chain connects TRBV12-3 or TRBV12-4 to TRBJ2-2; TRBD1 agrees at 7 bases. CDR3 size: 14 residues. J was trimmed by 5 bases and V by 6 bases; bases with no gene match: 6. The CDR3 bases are TGTGCCAGCAGCACAGGGGTCCGGACCGGGGAGCTGTTTTTT. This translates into CASSTGVRTGELFF.

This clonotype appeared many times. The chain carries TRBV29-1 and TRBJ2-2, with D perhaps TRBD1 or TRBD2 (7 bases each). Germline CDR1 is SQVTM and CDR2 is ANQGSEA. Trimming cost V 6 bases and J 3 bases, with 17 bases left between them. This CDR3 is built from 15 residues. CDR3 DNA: TGCAGCGTCCCCGCGGGGGACAGATACACCGGGGAGCTGTTTTTT. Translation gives CSVPAGDRYTGELFF.

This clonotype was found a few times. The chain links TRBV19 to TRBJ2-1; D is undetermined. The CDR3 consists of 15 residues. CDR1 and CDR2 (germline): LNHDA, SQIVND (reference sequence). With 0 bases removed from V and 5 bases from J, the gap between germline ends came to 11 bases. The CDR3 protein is CASSIDPHVDNEQFF. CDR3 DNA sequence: TGTGCCAGTAGTATAGATCCCCACGTCGACAATGAGCAGTTCTTC.

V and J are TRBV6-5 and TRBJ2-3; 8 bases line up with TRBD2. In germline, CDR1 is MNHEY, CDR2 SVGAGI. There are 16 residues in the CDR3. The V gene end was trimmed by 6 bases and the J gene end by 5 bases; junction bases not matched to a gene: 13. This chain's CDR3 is CASSSLAAGGGDTQYF. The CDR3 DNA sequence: TGTGCCAGCAGCTCACTCGCGGCGGGAGGCGGAGATACGCAGTATTTT.